The clone carrying this T cell receptor (beta chain) was observed once. What it binds is unknown. The data derive from a study of cytomegalovirus exposure and HLA in healthy donors. Points from the study as a whole: In a later analysis, common viral pathogens appeared linked to several of the most significant clusters. Researchers catalogued about 150 TCR beta chains as cytomegalovirus-associated. A later analysis showed HLA-associated TCR beta chains outstripping equally common others in clonal expansion. Reportedly, HLA-A and HLA-B alleles of most subjects were accurately predicted from TCR beta.

Primers for the PCR totalled 60 Vbeta and 13 Jbeta. Data came from immunoSEQ multiplex PCR; TCRdb stores just in-frame clones and leaves some out. Here the sample spans around 97,000 clones, 75% to 85% being singletons. The TCR was taken from a woman under 30 in good health and CMV-seropositive. Sequenced input: PBMCs.

The CDR3 nucleotides read TGTGCCATCAGCATGGACAGGGGGGATCAGCCCCAGCATTTT. The encoded protein is CAISMDRGDQPQHF. The V gene is TRBV10-3, the J gene TRBJ1-5, with 10 bases matching TRBD1. The CDR3 consists of 14 residues. V gave up 6 bases and J gave up 5 bases; unmatched junction bases: 4. Germline CDR1 ENHRY, CDR2 SYGVKD.